Below are 25 T cell receptor beta chains sequenced from a single sample in a study of blood T cell repertoires in COVID-19. Assay used: immunoSEQ multiplex PCR; TCRdb lists only in-frame clones, some missing. The sample consists of roughly 200,000 clones, 70% to 80% of them appearing once. The source material was peripheral blood. These receptors came from a man in his forties or fifties who had recovered from COVID-19.

This clone has just one count. This chain links TRBV4-3 with TRBJ2-1, with a possible D match to TRBD2 (5 bases). Germline-derived CDR1 and CDR2 are LGHNA and YSLEER. Trimming took 0 bases from V and 8 from J, leaving 14 bases between them. The CDR3 length is 15 residues. CDR3: CASSQDPDGRDEQFF. The CDR3 bases are TGCGCCAGCAGCCAAGACCCGGACGGGCGGGATGAGCAGTTCTTC.

The CDR3 is CASSAPTSGSYNEQFF. As DNA, the CDR3 is TGTGCCAGCAGCGCCCCGACTAGCGGGTCCTACAATGAGCAGTTCTTC. This chain uses TRBV9 with TRBJ2-1, with 10 bases lining up with TRBD2. The trim removed 3 bases at V and 1 base at J, leaving 4 bases unmatched. Germline CDR1 and CDR2: SGDLS and YYNGEE. CDR3 length: 16 amino acids.

The CDR3 protein is CASSSQVGLAVAGELFF. The CDR3 DNA follows: TGTGCCAGCAGCTCACAAGTGGGACTAGCGGTCGCCGGGGAGCTGTTTTTT. J is TRBJ2-2 and V is TRBV5-4; 11 nucleotides align to TRBD2. The CDR3 sequence is 17 residues long. CDR1 SGHNT and CDR2 YYREEE come from the germline V gene (reference sequence). The trim removed 3 bases at V and 6 bases at J, leaving 10 bases unmatched.

The chain is built from TRBV2 and TRBJ2-1; 8 nucleotides align to TRBD1. Trimming took 6 bases from V and 6 from J; bases not matched to a gene: 4. The CDR3 loop spans 13 amino acids. CDR1 SNHLY and CDR2 FYNNEI come from the germline V gene. The CDR3 loop is CASRRDRFNEQFF. CDR3 coding DNA: TGTGCCAGCAGGAGGGACAGGTTCAATGAGCAGTTCTTC.

In its sample, this clone was seen once. The rearrangement links TRBV7-3 to TRBJ2-1; 8 bases are shared with TRBD1. V lost 2 bases and J lost 10; bases outside the gene matches: 1. Germline V gives CDR1 SGHTA, CDR2 FQGTGA. The CDR3 sequence is 12 residues long. DNA of the CDR3: TGTGCCAGCAGCTTAGCAGGGGGCGAGCAGTTCTTC. Translation: CASSLAGGEQFF.

This rearrangement joins TRBV5-6 to TRBJ2-2; TRBD2 aligns across 9 bases. There are 16 residues in the CDR3. Trimming cost V 0 bases and J 5 bases; bases outside gene matches: 5. Looked up from germline, CDR1 is SGHDT and CDR2 is YYEEEE. This CDR3 reads CASSLGLAGSTGELFF. The CDR3 DNA reads as TGTGCCAGCAGCTTGGGGCTAGCGGGATCAACCGGGGAGCTGTTTTTT.

The chain is built from TRBV4-1 and TRBJ2-7; no definite D call. From germline, CDR1 is MGHRA and CDR2 YSYEKL. The CDR3 length is 14 residues. V lost 1 base and J lost 6, with 13 bases in between. This chain's CDR3 is CASSQVRSSVEQYF. CDR3 DNA: TGCGCCAGCAGCCAAGTCCGAAGCTCGGTCGAGCAGTACTTC.

The genes are TRBV5-1 and TRBJ1-1; the D gene is possibly TRBD1 (6 bases). Germline lookup yields CDR1 SGHRS and CDR2 YFSETQ. This CDR3 contains 16 residues. The V and J ends lost 3 bases and 6 bases respectively, with 21 bases between them. CDR3: CASSWGAGAGSPEAFF. The CDR3 coding sequence is TGCGCCAGCAGCTGGGGTGCAGGGGCGGGTAGTCCTGAAGCTTTCTTT.

This clone was observed a few times. The chain employs TRBV19 and TRBJ2-2; 9 positions match TRBD1. Unmatched junction bases numbered 4, after V lost 5 bases and J lost 0 bases. Germline V lookup: CDR1 LNHDA, CDR2 SQIVND (reference sequence). The CDR3 runs 16 residues. The DNA for the CDR3 is TGTGCCAGTAGTCAATGGACAGGGGCGAACACCGGGGAGCTGTTTTTT. Encoded protein: CASSQWTGANTGELFF. The variable domain in full, completed from reference TRBV19 and TRBJ2-2, reads DGGITQSPKYLFRKEGQNVTLSCEQNLNHDAMYWYRQDPGQGLRLIYYSQIVNDFQKGDIAEGYSVSREKKESFPLTVTSAQKNPTAFYLCASSQWTGANTGELFFGEGSRLTVL.

This rearrangement joins TRBV29-1 to TRBJ2-7; D is unresolved. The CDR3 is 13 residues long. Trimming stripped 0 bases from V and 6 bases from J, with 12 bases between. Germline-derived CDR1 and CDR2 are SQVTM and ANQGSEA. CDR3 residues: CSVEESGRSEQYF. The CDR3 DNA follows: TGCAGCGTTGAAGAGTCAGGCAGGTCCGAGCAGTACTTC.

Regarding this clone: This CDR3 is also generated by other DNA sequences in the sample. V gene TRBV7-3 combines with J gene TRBJ2-1; 8 nucleotides agree with TRBD2. The CDR3 loop spans 15 amino acids. V shed 2 bases, J shed 1 base, and the junction held 1 base outside the gene matches. The V gene's germline CDR1 is SGHTA and CDR2 FQGTGA. CDR3 in DNA: TGTGCCAGCAGCTTATCTAGCGGGTCCTACAATGAGCAGTTCTTC. Translation gives CASSLSSGSYNEQFF.

The chain employs TRBV19 and TRBJ2-7, with 8 bases aligning to TRBD2. The CDR3 extends over 15 amino acids. V shed 6 bases and J 2 bases; nucleotides not matched to a gene: 9. Germline V gene data show CDR1 as LNHDA and CDR2 as SQIVND (reference sequence). The CDR3 sequence: CASSTGAGGAYEQYF. CDR3 bases: TGTGCCAGTAGCACCGGGGCGGGAGGTGCCTACGAGCAGTACTTC.

V is TRBV19 and J is TRBJ2-5, with 7 bases aligning to TRBD1. The CDR3 consists of 14 residues. V was pared by 6 bases and J by 3 bases, with 7 bases of the junction left unmatched. Germline-derived CDR1 and CDR2 are LNHDA and SQIVND (reference sequence). In DNA, the CDR3 is TGTGCCAGTAGCGTAGGGGGCGCGGAAGAGACCCAGTACTTC. Its protein is CASSVGGAEETQYF. Full variable domain (outside the CDR3, taken from reference TRBV19 and TRBJ2-5): DGGITQSPKYLFRKEGQNVTLSCEQNLNHDAMYWYRQDPGQGLRLIYYSQIVNDFQKGDIAEGYSVSREKKESFPLTVTSAQKNPTAFYLCASSVGGAEETQYFGPGTRLLVL.

The V and J genes are TRBV6-5 and TRBJ2-3, with 9 bases that match TRBD2. This CDR3 contains 15 residues. Trimming took 5 bases from V and 2 from J; bases not matched to a gene: 5. CDR1 is MNHEY and CDR2 is SVGAGI in the germline V gene. The CDR3 region has the DNA TGTGCCAGCAGTCGACTAGCGGCCCACACAGATACGCAGTATTTT. This gives the protein CASSRLAAHTDTQYF.

The rearrangement joins TRBV6-4 to TRBJ2-3; 7 positions agree with TRBD2. J lost 1 base, V lost 6 bases, and 4 bases had no gene match. The CDR3 has 14 amino acids. Germline V CDR1 and CDR2: MRHNA, SNTAGT. The CDR3 region has the DNA TGTGCCAGCAGAGTTACTAGCGGCACAGATACGCAGTATTTT. It codes for CASRVTSGTDTQYF.

This clone is a singleton in its sample. The V and J genes are TRBV5-4 and TRBJ2-1; TRBD2 aligns across 8 bases. J was trimmed by 4 bases and V by 1 base; bases with no gene match: 4. Germline-derived CDR1 and CDR2 are SGHNT and YYREEE (reference sequence). This CDR3 has 15 residues. In DNA, the CDR3 is TGTGCCAGCAGCTTGTTACTAGCGGATTACAATGAGCAGTTCTTC. Residues: CASSLLLADYNEQFF.

This chain joins TRBV12-3 or TRBV12-4 and TRBJ1-1; tentative D call: TRBD1 (5 bases). The V and J ends lost 3 bases and 3 bases respectively, with 8 bases between them. The CDR3 has 13 amino acids. CDR3 sequence: CASSFRRDTEAFF. DNA for the CDR3: TGTGCCAGCAGTTTCCGCAGGGACACTGAAGCTTTCTTT.

This rearrangement joins TRBV28 to TRBJ2-7; tentative D call: TRBD1 (5 bases). Germline-derived CDR1 and CDR2 are MDHEN and SYDVKM. The germline V and J ends were trimmed by 6 bases and 2 bases, with 11 bases remaining between them. The CDR3 runs 13 residues. The CDR3 sequence: CASRPGHAYEQYF. The DNA for the CDR3 is TGTGCCAGCAGGCCAGGGCATGCCTACGAGCAGTACTTC.

The CDR3 DNA follows: TGTGCCACAGAAACAGGGGTCGCCGGGGAGCTGTTTTTT. Amino acid sequence: CATETGVAGELFF. The V gene is TRBV24-1, the J gene TRBJ2-2, with 7 bases lining up with TRBD1. This CDR3 has 13 residues. Per the germline V gene, CDR1 is KGHDR and CDR2 is SFDVKD. V lost 10 bases and J lost 6; bases outside the gene matches: 7.

The chain is built from TRBV29-1 and TRBJ2-7, with 7 bases that match TRBD2. The V and J ends lost 4 bases and 7 bases, in that order; junction bases with no gene match: 10. Germline V gene sequence: CDR1 SQVTM, CDR2 ANQGSEA. CDR3 length: 13 residues. The chain's CDR3 is CSVGEISGGEQYF. CDR3 DNA sequence: TGCAGCGTTGGGGAGATCTCCGGGGGGGAGCAGTACTTC.

This chain connects TRBV6-6 to TRBJ2-2, with a possible D match to TRBD2 (6 bases). This CDR3 has 16 residues. In germline, CDR1 is MNHNY, CDR2 SVGAGI (reference sequence). V lost 6 bases and J 2 bases, leaving 16 bases between the germline ends. CDR3 DNA: TGTGCCAGCAGCGCATACTCGGGACTTAACACCGGGGAGCTGTTTTTT. It specifies CASSAYSGLNTGELFF.

This clone occurred a few times. The chain links TRBV6-2 or TRBV6-3 to TRBJ2-7; D ambiguous. This CDR3 has 14 amino acids. Germline V gene data show CDR1 as MNHEY and CDR2 as SVGEGT. The V and J ends lost 0 bases and 4 bases respectively, with 10 bases between them. The CDR3 DNA is TGTGCCAGCAGTTACTCCCCTATCTTGTACGAGCAGTACTTC. It specifies CASSYSPILYEQYF.

J is TRBJ2-1 and V is TRBV19; TRBD2 matches at 11 bases. With V trimmed by 3 bases and J by 6 bases, 13 bases remained unmatched. Germline CDR1 and CDR2: LNHDA and SQIVND (reference sequence). The CDR3 extends over 18 amino acids. This CDR3 is CASSIGTLAGGPSNEQFF. The CDR3 nucleotides are TGTGCCAGTAGTATCGGTACCTTAGCGGGAGGGCCTAGCAATGAGCAGTTCTTC.

The CDR3 DNA is TGTGCCAGTAGTATGAACAGTAACACCGGGGAGCTGTTTTTT. It specifies CASSMNSNTGELFF. The chain uses TRBV19 and TRBJ2-2; D remains unclear. Germline loops: CDR1 LNHDA, CDR2 SQIVND (reference sequence). This CDR3 has 14 residues. V was shortened by 3 bases and J by 2 bases, with 7 bases between the two germline ends. The variable domain in full, with the rest retrieved from reference TRBV19 and TRBJ2-2, is DGGITQSPKYLFRKEGQNVTLSCEQNLNHDAMYWYRQDPGQGLRLIYYSQIVNDFQKGDIAEGYSVSREKKESFPLTVTSAQKNPTAFYLCASSMNSNTGELFFGEGSRLTVL.

The chain has TRBV29-1 and TRBJ2-7; 11 bases fit TRBD2. Trimming took 7 bases from V and 3 from J; bases not matched to a gene: 8. CDR1 is SQVTM and CDR2 is ANQGSEA in the germline V gene. The CDR3 extends over 14 amino acids. CDR3 bases: TGCAGCGGGGGGACCGGGACTAGCGGCTACGAGCAGTACTTC. This gives the protein CSGGTGTSGYEQYF.